Listed here are 19 T cell receptor beta chains from one sample, sequenced in a study of T cells in Graves' hyperthyroidism and ophthalmopathy. Authors of the study amplified TCR beta CDR3 regions from RNA transcripts. HTBI primers drove first-round RT-PCR of the TCR CDR3. TCRdb itself ran the multiplex PCR reads through MiXCR, one entry per CDR3 protein. This sample has under 400,000 distinct CDR3 sequences; 13% occur once, and the top ten carry 9.2%. Material for sequencing was blood. The receptors originated from a woman in her late teens or twenties with Graves' hyperthyroidism.

This clonotype came up many times. The V gene is TRBV14, the J gene TRBJ2-5; 8 bases fit TRBD2. V lost 3 bases, J lost 2 bases, and 5 bases stayed unmatched. Germline V CDR1 and CDR2: SGHDN, FVKESK. This CDR3 has 15 residues. DNA of the CDR3: TGTGCCAGCAGCCAGCGGCGGGGGGTACAAGAGACCCAGTACTTC. This sequence encodes CASSQRRGVQETQYF.

This clonotype was counted ten times or more. This chain uses TRBV4-3 with TRBJ1-5, with D hard to call. The V gene's germline CDR1 is LGHNA and CDR2 YSLEER. V lost 0 bases and J lost 8, with 14 bases in between. The CDR3 loop spans 15 amino acids. Written as DNA, the CDR3 is TGCGCCAGCAGCCAAGAGTGGGTCGGTAAAGAGCCCCAGCATTTT. Translating it yields CASSQEWVGKEPQHF.

This clonotype was counted many times. The rearrangement uses TRBV14 and TRBJ2-3; no definite D call. The germline CDR1 and CDR2 sequences are SGHDN and FVKESK. CDR3 length: 13 amino acids. Trimming took off 1 base at V and 5 bases at J, with 7 bases between the two ends. CDR3 nucleotides: TGTGCCAGCAGCCAAGCGCACCGAGATACGCAGTATTTT. Its translation: CASSQAHRDTQYF. The whole variable domain, filled in from reference TRBV14 and TRBJ2-3, reads EAGVTQFPSHSVIEKGQTVTLRCDPISGHDNLYWYRRVMGKEIKFLLHFVKESKQDESGMPNNRFLAERTGGTYSTLKVQPAELEDSGVYFCASSQAHRDTQYFGPGTRLTVL.

This clonotype was recorded many times. The V and J genes are TRBV5-1 and TRBJ1-1; the match to TRBD1 covers 7 bases. The CDR3 is 15 amino acids. V was clipped by 3 bases and J by 1 base; unmatched bases: 6. The germline V gene has CDR1 SGHRS and CDR2 YFSETQ. This chain's CDR3 is CASSSRTGRNTEAFF. Written as DNA, the CDR3 is TGCGCCAGCAGCTCCCGGACAGGACGGAACACTGAAGCTTTCTTT.

The J gene is TRBJ2-7, the V gene TRBV4-3; D unclear. There are 13 residues in the CDR3. CDR1 and CDR2 (germline): LGHNA, YSLEER. The germline V and J ends were trimmed by 1 base and 3 bases, with 7 bases remaining between them. The CDR3 sequence: CASSQGLIYEQYF. The DNA for the CDR3 is TGCGCCAGCAGCCAAGGGCTAATCTACGAGCAGTACTTC.

The table lists this clonotype with many counts. The rearrangement joins TRBV6-1 to TRBJ2-7; 9 bases match TRBD1. Germline CDR1 is MNHNS and CDR2 is SASEGT. The V and J ends lost 5 bases and 6 bases, in that order; junction bases with no gene match: 14. The CDR3 contains 16 residues. CDR3 residues: CASSKPPGQGLGEQYF. The CDR3, as DNA: TGTGCCAGCAGTAAGCCCCCGGGACAGGGATTAGGCGAGCAGTACTTC.

This clonotype was seen a few times. The chain carries TRBV4-3 and TRBJ2-5; D is unclear. The CDR3 is made up of 15 amino acids. The germline V gene has CDR1 LGHNA and CDR2 YSLEER. V was shortened by 0 bases and J by 2 bases, with 10 bases between the two germline ends. CDR3 DNA: TGCGCCAGCAGCCAAGAGGGCCAGCTGCAAGAGACCCAGTACTTC. Residues: CASSQEGQLQETQYF.

This clonotype was seen a few times. The J gene is TRBJ2-7, the V gene TRBV5-6, with TRBD1 as a possible D gene (6 bases). Germline V CDR1 and CDR2: SGHDT, YYEEEE. The length of the CDR3 is 15 residues. The V end was cut by 4 bases, the J end by 4 bases, with 18 bases between. In DNA form, the CDR3 reads TGTGCCAGCAGCCCCGACCGGGACATGGATTACGAGCAGTACTTC. It specifies CASSPDRDMDYEQYF.

The gene calls are TRBV24-1 and TRBJ2-3, with TRBD2 matching over 9 bases. Per the germline V gene, CDR1 is KGHDR and CDR2 is SFDVKD. After removal of 3 bases from V and 1 base from J, the junction contained 7 bases not matched to a gene. The CDR3 covers 17 residues. The DNA of the CDR3 is TGTGCCACCAGTGATACCCTAGCGGGAATGGGCACAGATACGCAGTATTTT. Its protein is CATSDTLAGMGTDTQYF.

The chain joins TRBV27 to TRBJ2-1; D possibly corresponds to TRBD2 (5 bases). Trimming took off 6 bases at V and 9 bases at J, with 15 bases between the two ends. CDR1 MNHEY and CDR2 SMNVEV come from the germline V gene (reference sequence). This CDR3 contains 13 residues. The CDR3 sequence: CASSGPTRGEQFF. As DNA, the CDR3 is TGTGCCAGCAGCGGACCGACTCGGGGTGAGCAGTTCTTC.

The chain recombines TRBV6-1 with TRBJ2-2; D is unresolved. The germline gives CDR1 MNHNS, CDR2 SASEGT. The CDR3 runs to 13 residues. The V and J ends lost 6 bases and 5 bases respectively, with 10 bases between them. The CDR3 protein is CASRERITGELFF. The CDR3 nucleotides read TGTGCCAGCAGGGAGAGGATTACCGGGGAGCTGTTTTTT.

This clonotype was seen ten or more times. The chain couples TRBV5-5 to TRBJ1-5; D gene unclear. With 0 bases removed from V and 0 bases from J, the gap between germline ends came to 7 bases. The CDR3 loop spans 15 amino acids. Germline-derived CDR1 and CDR2 are SGHKS and YYEKEE (reference sequence). The DNA of the CDR3 is TGTGCCAGCAGCTTGGACACGTATAGCAATCAGCCCCAGCATTTT. Its protein is CASSLDTYSNQPQHF.

This clonotype was counted ten times or more. The gene calls are TRBV30 and TRBJ1-1; D gene unclear. Trimming took 0 bases from V and 2 from J, leaving 13 bases between them. The CDR3 is made up of 15 amino acids. Germline V gene sequence: CDR1 GTSNPN, CDR2 SVGIG (reference sequence). DNA of the CDR3: TGTGCCTGGAGTGTAGTGCGGGGTGGAAACACTGAAGCTTTCTTT. Its protein product is CAWSVVRGGNTEAFF. Variable domain in full (rest from reference TRBV30 and TRBJ1-1): SQTIHQWPATLVQPVGSPLSLECTVEGTSNPNLYWYRQAAGRGLQLLFYSVGIGQISSEVPQNLSASRPQDRQFILSSKKLLLSDSGFYLCAWSVVRGGNTEAFFGQGTRLTVV.

V gene TRBV9 combines with J gene TRBJ1-2; the D gene is possibly TRBD1 (5 bases). The germline V gene has CDR1 SGDLS and CDR2 YYNGEE. The CDR3 runs to 15 residues. V lost 0 bases and J lost 1, with 10 bases in between. For the CDR3, the DNA is TGTGCCAGCAGCGTAGCCGGGGCCCTTAACTATGGCTACACCTTC. This encodes CASSVAGALNYGYTF. Full variable domain (outside the CDR3, taken from reference TRBV9 and TRBJ1-2): DSGVTQTPKHLITATGQRVTLRCSPRSGDLSVYWYQQSLDQGLQFLIQYYNGEERAKGNILERFSAQQFPDLHSELNLSSLELGDSALYFCASSVAGALNYGYTFGSGTRLTVV.

The gene calls are TRBV19 and TRBJ2-3; no clear D. CDR1 is LNHDA and CDR2 is SQIVND in the germline V gene (reference sequence). This CDR3 comprises 13 residues. Trimming took 6 bases from V and 2 from J, leaving 9 bases between them. The CDR3 sequence is CASRSEDTDTQYF. CDR3 in DNA: TGTGCCAGTAGAAGTGAGGACACAGATACGCAGTATTTT.

At least ten counts were recorded for this clonotype. The genes are TRBV7-2 and TRBJ1-1; no reliable D call. The CDR3 totals 14 residues. CDR1 SGHTA and CDR2 FQGNSA come from the germline V gene. V was clipped by 0 bases and J by 4 bases, with 9 bases between them. The CDR3 loop reads CASSLAWVRTEAFF. The CDR3 DNA sequence: TGTGCCAGCAGCTTAGCATGGGTCCGCACTGAAGCTTTCTTT.

In its sample, this clonotype was seen many times. An end of the junction differs from the germline gene, which may be a read error. The rearrangement links TRBV6-1 to TRBJ2-7; the D is unclear. Germline lookup yields CDR1 MNHNS and CDR2 SASEGT. This CDR3 is 14 amino acids long. CDR3 nucleotide sequence: TGTGTCAGCACTCTAACTGGGGACTCCTACGAGCAGTACTTC. Protein: CVSTLTGDSYEQYF.

In its sample, this clonotype was seen many times. V and J are TRBV20-1 and TRBJ1-1; TRBD1 aligns across 7 bases. CDR1 is DFQATT, CDR2 SNEGSKA, per germline (reference sequence). The ends lost 0 bases at V and 3 bases at J; junction bases unmatched: 7. The CDR3 totals 15 residues. The CDR3 loop reads CSAREVWDRYTEAFF. The CDR3 DNA follows: TGCAGTGCTAGAGAGGTTTGGGACAGATACACTGAAGCTTTCTTT.

The sample holds many counts of this clonotype. The CDR3 protein is CASSFAGTGGGLGYGYTF. DNA of the CDR3: TGTGCCAGCAGCTTCGCCGGGACAGGGGGCGGCCTGGGCTATGGCTACACCTTC. The chain has TRBV11-2 and TRBJ1-2; 12 nucleotides align to TRBD1. The CDR3 consists of 18 residues. Trimming cost V 3 bases and J 4 bases; bases outside gene matches: 12. Germline V gene data show CDR1 as SGHAT and CDR2 as FQNNGV.